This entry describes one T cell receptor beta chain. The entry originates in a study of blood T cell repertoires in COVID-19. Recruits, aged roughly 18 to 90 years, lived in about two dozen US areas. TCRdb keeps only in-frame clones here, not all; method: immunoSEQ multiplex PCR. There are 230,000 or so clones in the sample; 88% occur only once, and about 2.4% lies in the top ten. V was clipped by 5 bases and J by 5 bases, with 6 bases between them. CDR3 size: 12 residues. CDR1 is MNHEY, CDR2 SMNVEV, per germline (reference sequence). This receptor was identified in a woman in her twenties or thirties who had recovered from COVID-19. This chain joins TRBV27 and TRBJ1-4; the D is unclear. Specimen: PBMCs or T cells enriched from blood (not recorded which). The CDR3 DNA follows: TGTGCCAGCAGTCCAAAAAATGAAAAACTGTTTTTT. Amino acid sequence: CASSPKNEKLFF.